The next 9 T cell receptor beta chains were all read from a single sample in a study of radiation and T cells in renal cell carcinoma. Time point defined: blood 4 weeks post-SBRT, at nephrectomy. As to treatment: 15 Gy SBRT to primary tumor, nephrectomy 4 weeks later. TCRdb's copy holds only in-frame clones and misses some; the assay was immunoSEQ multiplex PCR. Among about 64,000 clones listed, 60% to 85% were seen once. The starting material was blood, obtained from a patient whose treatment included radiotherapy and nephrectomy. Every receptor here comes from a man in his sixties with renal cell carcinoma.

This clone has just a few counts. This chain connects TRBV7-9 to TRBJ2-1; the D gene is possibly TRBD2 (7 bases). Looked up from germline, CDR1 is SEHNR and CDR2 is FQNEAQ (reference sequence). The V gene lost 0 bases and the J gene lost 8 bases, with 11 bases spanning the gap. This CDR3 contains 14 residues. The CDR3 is CASSLAGGLHEQFF. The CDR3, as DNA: TGTGCCAGCAGCTTAGCGGGGGGGCTCCATGAGCAGTTCTTC.

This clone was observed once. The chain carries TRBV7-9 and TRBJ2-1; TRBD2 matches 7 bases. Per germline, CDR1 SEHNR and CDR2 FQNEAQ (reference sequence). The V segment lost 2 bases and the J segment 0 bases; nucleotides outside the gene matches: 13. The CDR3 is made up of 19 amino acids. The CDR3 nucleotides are TGTGCCAGCAGCTTATTTCACCTAGCGGCGACGAGCTCCTACAATGAGCAGTTCTTC. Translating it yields CASSLFHLAATSSYNEQFF.

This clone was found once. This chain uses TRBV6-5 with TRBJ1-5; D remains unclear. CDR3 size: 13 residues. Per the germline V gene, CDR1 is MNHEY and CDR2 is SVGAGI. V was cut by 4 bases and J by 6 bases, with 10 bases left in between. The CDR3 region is CASSSRRSQPQHF. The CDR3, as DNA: TGTGCCAGCAGTTCGAGACGCAGTCAGCCCCAGCATTTT.

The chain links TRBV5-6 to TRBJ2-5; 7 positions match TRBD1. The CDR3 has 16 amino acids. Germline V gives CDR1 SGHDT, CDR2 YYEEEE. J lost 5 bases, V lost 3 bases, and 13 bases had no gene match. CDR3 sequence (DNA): TGTGCCAGCAGCTCCCCCTCGACAGGGTCGGGGGAGACCCAGTACTTC. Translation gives CASSSPSTGSGETQYF.

The chain's CDR3 is CASSRQGATNEKLFF. DNA for the CDR3: TGTGCCAGCAGCAGGCAGGGTGCAACTAATGAAAAACTGTTTTTT. V and J are TRBV5-5 and TRBJ1-4; weak D call: TRBD1 (5 bases). This CDR3 region has 15 residues. CDR1 is SGHKS and CDR2 is YYEKEE in the germline V gene (reference sequence). The ends were cut back, 4 bases at V and 0 bases at J, with 10 bases in the middle.

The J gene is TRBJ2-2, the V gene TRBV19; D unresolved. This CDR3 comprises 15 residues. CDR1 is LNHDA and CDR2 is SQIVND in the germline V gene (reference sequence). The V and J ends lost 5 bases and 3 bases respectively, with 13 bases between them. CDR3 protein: CASSPRLSYTGELFF. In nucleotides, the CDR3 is TGTGCCAGTAGTCCACGACTCAGTTACACCGGGGAGCTGTTTTTT. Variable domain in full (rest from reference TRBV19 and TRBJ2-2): DGGITQSPKYLFRKEGQNVTLSCEQNLNHDAMYWYRQDPGQGLRLIYYSQIVNDFQKGDIAEGYSVSREKKESFPLTVTSAQKNPTAFYLCASSPRLSYTGELFFGEGSRLTVL.

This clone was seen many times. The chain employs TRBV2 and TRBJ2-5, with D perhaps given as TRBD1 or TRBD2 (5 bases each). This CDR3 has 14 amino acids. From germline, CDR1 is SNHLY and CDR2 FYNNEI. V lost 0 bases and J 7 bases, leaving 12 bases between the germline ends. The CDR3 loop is CASSEATRGVTQYF. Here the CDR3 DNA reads TGTGCCAGCAGTGAAGCGACAAGGGGAGTGACCCAGTACTTC.

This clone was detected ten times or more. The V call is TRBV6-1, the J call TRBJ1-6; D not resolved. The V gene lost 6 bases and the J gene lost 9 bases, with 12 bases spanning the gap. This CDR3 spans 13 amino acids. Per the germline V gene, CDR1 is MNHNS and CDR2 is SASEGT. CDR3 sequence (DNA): TGTGCCAGCAGCCCCGCGGAGAGTTCACCCCTCCACTTT. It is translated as CASSPAESSPLHF.

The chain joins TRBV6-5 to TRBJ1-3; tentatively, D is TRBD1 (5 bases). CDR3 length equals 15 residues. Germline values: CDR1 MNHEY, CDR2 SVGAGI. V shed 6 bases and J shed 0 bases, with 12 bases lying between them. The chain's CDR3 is CASRETAFSGNTIYF. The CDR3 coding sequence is TGTGCCAGCAGGGAGACAGCCTTCTCTGGAAACACCATATATTTT.